This TCR beta chain was profiled in a study of T cells in Graves' hyperthyroidism and ophthalmopathy. Study outcomes and limitations: Most thyroid-expanded clonotypes above 0.001 were also found in blood.

This clonotype was detected many times. Its target is unknown. V was pared by 6 bases and J by 3 bases, with 18 bases between. Germline V lookup: CDR1 SGHAT, CDR2 FQNNGV. This CDR3 contains 15 residues. Isolation of PBMCs was performed on about 9.9 ml fresh peripheral blood. Researchers amplified the TCR beta CDR3 regions from RNA transcripts. First-round RT-PCR with HTBI primers amplified the TCR CDR3 region. TCRdb itself ran the multiplex PCR reads through MiXCR, one entry per CDR3 protein. The sample lists hundreds of thousands of distinct CDR3 sequences, 14% seen once, with approximately 10% in the top ten.

Source material: blood. This clonotype was sampled from a woman aged 18-29 years with Graves' hyperthyroidism. This chain joins TRBV11-2 and TRBJ2-7; D might be TRBD1 (5 bases). This CDR3 is CASRFSTGLRYEQYF. The CDR3 region has the DNA TGTGCCAGCAGGTTTTCTACAGGTCTCCGCTACGAGCAGTACTTC.